The text below deals with one T cell receptor beta chain. Its antigen is currently unknown. The data were taken from a study of graft-versus-host responses after intestinal transplantation. Study-level background: Transplant recipients had multivisceral, liver-intestinal, or isolated intestinal grafts.

The V and J ends lost 2 bases and 3 bases, in that order; junction bases with no gene match: 3. The germline V gene has CDR1 WSHSY and CDR2 SAAADI. This CDR3 spans 14 amino acids. Measured with immunoSEQ multiplex PCR; TCRdb has only the in-frame clones, and not every one. The sample gives nearly 90,000 clones, roughly four fifths of which show up once; about a sixth is in the top ten. Study-wide results and limits: Graft-donor T cell macrochimerism coincided with high graft-versus-host to host-versus-graft clonal ratios in allografts. Circulating GvH clones peaking coincided with falling HvG clones soon after transplant. Recipient marrow showed GvH clones, some seen first in ileum or blood.

The specimen comprised unstimulated CD8+ T cells sorted from spleen or lymph node cells, sampled before intestinal transplant. This chain uses TRBV10-2 with TRBJ2-7; 8 bases fit TRBD1. The sequence was collected from a human donor who received an intestinal transplant. Here the CDR3 reads CASSETGGGYEQYF. CDR3 DNA sequence: TGCGCCAGCAGTGAGACAGGGGGAGGCTACGAGCAGTACTTC.